These 12 T cell receptor beta chains share one sample of origin, sequenced in a study of blood T cell repertoires in COVID-19. Clones were read by immunoSEQ multiplex PCR, and TCRdb kept only the in-frame ones, dropping some. This sample has about 260,000 clones, with around 90% found just once. The sample taken for sequencing was peripheral blood. These receptors were collected from a human donor in a cohort sampled during active COVID-19.

V usage is TRBV3-1 (or the pseudogene TRBV3-2) and J usage is TRBJ2-7; 8 positions agree with TRBD1. The germline gives CDR1 LGHDT, CDR2 YNNKEL (reference sequence). The CDR3 runs 15 residues. V lost 1 base and J lost 2; bases outside the gene matches: 4. The CDR3 coding sequence is TGTGCCAGCAGCCAAGGCAGGGGGCGAACCTACGAGCAGTACTTC. It codes for CASSQGRGRTYEQYF.

J is TRBJ1-1 and V is TRBV9, with 8 bases matching TRBD1. The CDR3 is made up of 15 amino acids. Germline loops: CDR1 SGDLS, CDR2 YYNGEE. Trimming at V came to 2 bases and at J to 1 base, leaving 4 bases not matched to a gene. CDR3 coding DNA: TGTGCCAGCAGCGTCTACAGGGGGGAGAACACTGAAGCTTTCTTT. Its protein product is CASSVYRGENTEAFF. Using reference TRBV9 and TRBJ1-1 for the parts outside the CDR3, the full variable domain is DSGVTQTPKHLITATGQRVTLRCSPRSGDLSVYWYQQSLDQGLQFLIQYYNGEERAKGNILERFSAQQFPDLHSELNLSSLELGDSALYFCASSVYRGENTEAFFGQGTRLTVV.

The chain links TRBV27 to TRBJ2-7; 7 nucleotides align to TRBD2. The trim removed 0 bases at V and 3 bases at J, leaving 5 bases unmatched. The CDR3 has 15 amino acids. Germline lookup yields CDR1 MNHEY and CDR2 SMNVEV (reference sequence). For the CDR3, the DNA is TGTGCCAGCAGTTTATCGGCTAGCGGCAACTACGAGCAGTACTTC. This translates into CASSLSASGNYEQYF.

The chain recombines TRBV7-2 with TRBJ1-5; D ambiguous. Germline values: CDR1 SGHTA, CDR2 FQGNSA. Trimming stripped 3 bases from V and 0 bases from J, with 9 bases between. This CDR3 is 15 amino acids long. The CDR3 reads CASSFPRGSNQPQHF. DNA for the CDR3: TGTGCCAGCAGCTTCCCGCGGGGTAGCAATCAGCCCCAGCATTTT.

This clone was seen once. This rearrangement joins TRBV2 to TRBJ1-3; TRBD1 is a possible D gene (6 bases). Trimming took 8 bases from V and 2 from J, leaving 7 bases between them. The CDR3 is made up of 12 amino acids. The germline V gene has CDR1 SNHLY and CDR2 FYNNEI. The CDR3 loop is CASWDTGNTIYF. CDR3 DNA: TGTGCCAGCTGGGACACTGGAAACACCATATATTTT.

The chain uses TRBV30 and TRBJ1-2; 9 bases map to TRBD1. The CDR3 is 12 residues long. The germline gives CDR1 GTSNPN, CDR2 SVGIG (reference sequence). The V and J ends lost 4 bases and 7 bases, in that order; junction bases with no gene match: 4. The CDR3: CAWIGTGSGYTF. In nucleotides, the CDR3 is TGTGCCTGGATAGGGACAGGGAGTGGCTACACCTTC.

The V call is TRBV21-1, the J call TRBJ1-1; TRBD1, the D gene given by the table, was not confirmed from the DNA. TRBV21-1 is labeled a pseudogene. CDR3 size: 18 residues. CDR3 region: CASSDKFWGVSRDTEAFF. CDR3 nucleotides: TGTGCCAGCAGCGATAAATTTTGGGGCGTCTCAAGGGACACTGAAGCTTTCTTT.

This clone was found once. The chain recombines TRBV11-2 with TRBJ2-6, with D possibly being TRBD2 (5 bases). Germline values: CDR1 SGHAT, CDR2 FQNNGV. Trimming removed 0 bases at V and 0 bases at J, with 6 bases between. The CDR3 spans 16 residues. In DNA, the CDR3 is TGTGCCAGCAGCTTAGACGGGAACTCTGGGGCCAACGTCCTGACTTTC. This sequence encodes CASSLDGNSGANVLTF.

The rearrangement uses TRBV14 and TRBJ1-4; D is unclear. CDR3 length equals 22 residues. CDR1 and CDR2 from the germline V gene are SGHDN and FVKESK. Trimming stripped 0 bases from V and 8 bases from J, with 34 bases between. This CDR3 is CASSQDFSADQWGPAPGEKLFF. The CDR3 DNA reads TGTGCCAGCAGCCAAGATTTTTCGGCGGACCAATGGGGTCCGGCTCCGGGGGAAAAACTGTTTTTT.

On this clone itself: The same CDR3 is also encoded by other DNA sequences in this sample. The V gene is TRBV20-1, the J gene TRBJ2-7; weak D call: TRBD2 (5 bases). The length of the CDR3 is 11 residues. The germline V gene has CDR1 DFQATT and CDR2 SNEGSKA (reference sequence). The V end was cut by 5 bases, the J end by 5 bases, with 10 bases between. The DNA of the CDR3 is TGCAGTGCTCGCAGCGGTCACGAGCAGTACTTC. Its protein product is CSARSGHEQYF.

V and J are TRBV6-1 and TRBJ1-1; D remains unclear. The CDR3 consists of 14 residues. Trimming took off 2 bases at V and 3 bases at J, with 10 bases between the two ends. CDR1 and CDR2 from the germline V gene are MNHNS and SASEGT. The CDR3 bases are TGTGCCAGCAGTGAAACGTCACATTACACTGAAGCTTTCTTT. As protein: CASSETSHYTEAFF.

The chain recombines TRBV6-5 with TRBJ2-1; 8 bases align to TRBD1. V was pared by 7 bases and J by 6 bases, with 8 bases of the junction left unmatched. Germline V CDR1 and CDR2: MNHEY, SVGAGI. This CDR3 has 14 residues. Written as DNA, the CDR3 is TGTGCCAGCACACCTTTACAGGGGGGCAATGAGCAGTTCTTC. As protein: CASTPLQGGNEQFF.